These 17 T cell receptor beta chains came from one sample sequenced in a study of T cells in narcolepsy. Data came from immunoSEQ multiplex PCR; TCRdb stores just in-frame clones and leaves some out. Here the sample spans some 25,000 clones, about 80% being singletons. The source material was CD45RA- memory CD4+ T cells from PBMCs. Receptor source: a human donor with narcolepsy.

As to this clone: The sample has other DNA sequences that encode this CDR3 too. The chain carries TRBV18 and TRBJ2-1; TRBD2 matches 7 bases. V was clipped by 3 bases and J by 0 bases; unmatched bases: 8. Germline V gene lookup returns CDR1 KGHSH and CDR2 LQKENI. The CDR3 has 17 amino acids. As DNA, the CDR3 is TGTGCCAGCTCACCCAACCCTAGCGGTAGCTCCTACAATGAGCAGTTCTTC. Translating it yields CASSPNPSGSSYNEQFF.

This clone was seen only a few times. The chain carries TRBV5-6 and TRBJ2-5, with D possibly being TRBD1 (6 bases). V shed 4 bases and J shed 5 bases, with 15 bases lying between them. This CDR3 is built from 14 residues. Germline values: CDR1 SGHDT, CDR2 YYEEEE. CDR3 sequence reads: CASSPRQVRETQYF. CDR3 coding DNA: TGTGCCAGCAGCCCCCGACAGGTACGGGAGACCCAGTACTTC. Filled out from reference TRBV5-6 and TRBJ2-5, the complete variable domain reads DAGVTQSPTHLIKTRGQQVTLRCSPKSGHDTVSWYQQALGQGPQFIFQYYEEEERQRGNFPDRFSGHQFPNYSSELNVNALLLGDSALYLCASSPRQVRETQYFGPGTRLLVL.

The chain carries TRBV19 and TRBJ1-2, with D hard to call. Germline CDR1 LNHDA, CDR2 SQIVND (reference sequence). The CDR3 is 15 amino acids. Trimming stripped 7 bases from V and 6 bases from J, with 21 bases between. CDR3 sequence (DNA): TGTGCCAGTACGGAGCGAGTGGGCGGGGAGAATGGCTACACCTTC. The encoded protein is CASTERVGGENGYTF.

The rearrangement uses TRBV6-1 and TRBJ2-5; 9 positions agree with TRBD2. The CDR3 runs 15 residues. Germline V lookup: CDR1 MNHNS, CDR2 SASEGT. Trimming cost V 3 bases and J 7 bases; bases outside gene matches: 9. The CDR3 DNA reads TGTGCCAGCAGTGATTTGCGAGGGCGGGAGGGGACCCAGTACTTC. Encoded protein: CASSDLRGREGTQYF.

The chain joins TRBV7-3 to TRBJ2-2; D unclear. The germline gives CDR1 SGHTA, CDR2 FQGTGA. The CDR3 extends over 11 amino acids. V was pared by 5 bases and J by 2 bases, with 0 bases between. The CDR3 protein is CASSNTGELFF. CDR3 DNA sequence: TGTGCCAGCAGCAACACCGGGGAGCTGTTTTTT. The whole variable domain, filled in from reference TRBV7-3 and TRBJ2-2, reads GAGVSQTPSNKVTEKGKYVELRCDPISGHTALYWYRQSLGQGPEFLIYFQGTGAADDSGLPNDRFFAVRPEGSVSTLKIQRTERGDSAVYLCASSNTGELFFGEGSRLTVL.

The chain couples TRBV5-1 to TRBJ2-5, with 9 bases fitting TRBD1. Germline V lookup: CDR1 SGHRS, CDR2 YFSETQ. The CDR3 length is 14 residues. J lost 5 bases, V lost 3 bases, and 5 bases had no gene match. The CDR3 loop reads CASSSRTGEETQYF. In DNA, the CDR3 is TGCGCCAGCAGCTCTCGGACAGGGGAGGAGACCCAGTACTTC.

V and J are TRBV4-3 and TRBJ1-6; 7 bases fit TRBD1. The ends lost 4 bases at V and 7 bases at J; junction bases unmatched: 4. In germline, CDR1 is LGHNA, CDR2 YSLEER. CDR3 size: 14 residues. DNA for the CDR3: TGCGCCAGCAGCCCCGAGACAGGGAATTCACCCCTCCACTTT. Protein: CASSPETGNSPLHF.

This clone was seen only once. In DNA form, the CDR3 reads TGTGCCAGCAGTCCAATAGGGCAGAACACAGATACGCAGTATTTT. Translating it yields CASSPIGQNTDTQYF. The rearrangement uses TRBV6-5 and TRBJ2-3; D not certain. V lost 5 bases to trimming and J lost 2 bases, with 14 bases between them. The CDR3 extends over 15 amino acids. Looked up from germline, CDR1 is MNHEY and CDR2 is SVGAGI.

This clone was observed a single time. The V gene is TRBV6-1, the J gene TRBJ1-6, with D hard to call. The ends were cut back, 6 bases at V and 15 bases at J, with 18 bases in the middle. Germline V gene data show CDR1 as MNHNS and CDR2 as SASEGT. There are 13 residues in the CDR3. This CDR3 reads CASRDLAGSGLHF. The CDR3 nucleotides read TGTGCCAGCAGGGATCTAGCGGGTTCCGGCCTCCACTTT.

The V call is TRBV5-1, the J call TRBJ2-1; D remains ambiguous. There are 15 residues in the CDR3. The germline V and J ends were trimmed by 2 bases and 1 base, with 10 bases remaining between them. The germline V gene encodes CDR1 SGHRS and CDR2 YFSETQ. CDR3 DNA: TGCGCCAGCAGCTTAGGATCCGGTTCCTACAATGAGCAGTTCTTC. Amino acids: CASSLGSGSYNEQFF.

This chain joins TRBV11-3 and TRBJ2-3; the match to TRBD2 covers 7 bases. CDR3 length: 16 amino acids. Germline CDR1 reads SGHNT; CDR2 reads YENEEA. The V gene end was trimmed by 5 bases and the J gene end by 5 bases; junction bases not matched to a gene: 13. CDR3 coding DNA: TGTGCCAGCAGCACCCTGGGCCGGGGGGTCCAAGATACGCAGTATTTT. This translates into CASSTLGRGVQDTQYF.

The J gene is TRBJ1-2, the V gene TRBV6-4; D is unresolved. CDR3 length: 14 amino acids. Germline V CDR1 and CDR2: MRHNA, SNTAGT. V dropped 0 bases and J dropped 8 bases, with 13 bases sitting between them. The CDR3 DNA follows: TGTGCCAGCAGTGACTCTCCAGGCACTGAAGGCTACACCTTC. Translation: CASSDSPGTEGYTF.

The J gene is TRBJ1-2, the V gene TRBV6-1, with no clear D. This CDR3 region has 16 residues. Germline assignment: CDR1 MNHNS and CDR2 SASEGT. Trimming took off 3 bases at V and 0 bases at J, with 14 bases between the two ends. For the CDR3, the DNA is TGTGCCAGCAGTGACCCGAGAGGAGCTGCTAACTATGGCTACACCTTC. Translating gives CASSDPRGAANYGYTF.

The chain couples TRBV19 to TRBJ2-7; 10 nucleotides match TRBD1. There are 15 residues in the CDR3. With 4 bases clipped from V and 0 bases from J, the junction kept 3 bases outside the gene matches. The germline V gene encodes CDR1 LNHDA and CDR2 SQIVND (reference sequence). In nucleotides, the CDR3 is TGTGCCAGTAGTAGGGGGACAGGGGTCTCCTACGAGCAGTACTTC. It yields the protein CASSRGTGVSYEQYF.

The V call is TRBV30, the J call TRBJ2-1; D not certain. V was trimmed by 4 bases and J by 6 bases, leaving 7 bases between them. This CDR3 has 11 amino acids. Germline lookup yields CDR1 GTSNPN and CDR2 SVGIG (reference sequence). Here the CDR3 reads CAWNGLNEQFF. CDR3 sequence (DNA): TGTGCCTGGAACGGCCTCAATGAGCAGTTCTTC.

This chain joins TRBV6-1 and TRBJ2-3; D gene ambiguous. Germline assignment: CDR1 MNHNS and CDR2 SASEGT. V shed 2 bases and J shed 1 base, with 7 bases lying between them. This CDR3 region has 14 residues. The CDR3 nucleotides are TGTGCCAGCAGTGAAACCTGGGGCACAGATACGCAGTATTTT. Protein: CASSETWGTDTQYF.

This clone was detected only a few times. The chain recombines TRBV2 with TRBJ2-5; D tentatively fits TRBD1 or TRBD2 (5 bases each). CDR3 length equals 13 residues. The germline V gene encodes CDR1 SNHLY and CDR2 FYNNEI. Trimming cost V 1 base and J 5 bases, with 8 bases left between them. In DNA, the CDR3 is TGTGCCAGCAGTGAAGGGGGCGGGGAGACCCAGTACTTC. As protein: CASSEGGGETQYF.